The clone carrying this TCR beta chain was recorded once. Its antigen is still unknown. Other DNA sequences in the same sample also yield this CDR3. The data were obtained in a study of T cell responses to AZD1222 COVID-19 vaccine. Study findings and constraints: Scientists sampled the repertoires only once the peak T cell response had passed.

CDR1 SGHTA and CDR2 FQGNSA come from the germline V gene. Trimming left V 1 base short and J 0 bases short, with 7 bases between. This CDR3 comprises 15 residues. Produced via immunoSEQ multiplex PCR; TCRdb's table is partial and in-frame only. There are some 96,000 clones in the sample; roughly 90% occur only once, and about 2.9% lies in the top ten. The source material was peripheral blood, sampled on day 0 of AZD1222 vaccination. The chain uses TRBV7-2 and TRBJ1-5, with a tentative D call TRBD1 (6 bases). The receptor was derived from an adult in good health. The CDR3 spells CASSLGQASNQPQHF. CDR3 sequence (DNA): TGTGCCAGCAGCTTAGGACAGGCTAGCAATCAGCCCCAGCATTTT.